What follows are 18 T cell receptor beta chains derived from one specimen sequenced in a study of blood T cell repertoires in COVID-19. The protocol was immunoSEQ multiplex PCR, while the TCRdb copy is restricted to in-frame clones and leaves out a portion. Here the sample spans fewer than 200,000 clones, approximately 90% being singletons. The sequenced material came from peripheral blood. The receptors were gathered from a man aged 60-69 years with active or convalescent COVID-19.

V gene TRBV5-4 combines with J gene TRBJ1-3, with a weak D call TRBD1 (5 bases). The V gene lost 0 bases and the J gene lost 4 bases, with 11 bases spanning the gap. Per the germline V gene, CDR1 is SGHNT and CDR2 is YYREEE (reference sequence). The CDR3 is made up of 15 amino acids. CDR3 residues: CASSLAGREGNTIYF. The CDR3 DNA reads TGTGCCAGCAGCTTGGCCGGCAGGGAAGGAAACACCATATATTTT.

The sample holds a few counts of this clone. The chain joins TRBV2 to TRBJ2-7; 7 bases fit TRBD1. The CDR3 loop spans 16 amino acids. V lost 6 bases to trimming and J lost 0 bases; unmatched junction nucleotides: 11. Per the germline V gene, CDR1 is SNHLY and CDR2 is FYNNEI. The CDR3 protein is CASRRTGAPSSYEQYF. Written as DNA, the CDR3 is TGTGCCAGCAGAAGGACAGGCGCCCCGAGCTCCTACGAGCAGTACTTC.

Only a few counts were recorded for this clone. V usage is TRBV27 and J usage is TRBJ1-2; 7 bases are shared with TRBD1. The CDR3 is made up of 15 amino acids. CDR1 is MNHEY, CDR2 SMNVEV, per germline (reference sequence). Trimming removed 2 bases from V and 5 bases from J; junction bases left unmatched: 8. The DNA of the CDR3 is TGTGCCAGCAGTTTAGTCTCGACAGGGCGGTATGGCTACACCTTC. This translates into CASSLVSTGRYGYTF.

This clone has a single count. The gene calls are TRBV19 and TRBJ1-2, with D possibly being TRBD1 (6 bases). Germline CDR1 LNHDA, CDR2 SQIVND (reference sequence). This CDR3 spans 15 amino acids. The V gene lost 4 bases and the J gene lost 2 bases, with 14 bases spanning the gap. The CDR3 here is CASSTEQGSNYGYTF. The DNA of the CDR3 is TGTGCCAGTAGTACCGAACAGGGTTCCAACTATGGCTACACCTTC.

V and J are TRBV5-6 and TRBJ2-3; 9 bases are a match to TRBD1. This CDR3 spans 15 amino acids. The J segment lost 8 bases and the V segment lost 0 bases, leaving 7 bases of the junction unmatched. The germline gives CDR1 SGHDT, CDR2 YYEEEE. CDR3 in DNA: TGTGCCAGCAGCTTGGGGGGGACAGGGCACGGTACGCAGTATTTT. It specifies CASSLGGTGHGTQYF.

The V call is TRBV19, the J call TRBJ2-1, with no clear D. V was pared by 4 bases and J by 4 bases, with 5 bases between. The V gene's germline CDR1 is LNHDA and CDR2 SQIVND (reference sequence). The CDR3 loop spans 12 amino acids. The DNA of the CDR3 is TGTGCCAGTAGTACCCAATACAATGAGCAGTTCTTC. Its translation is CASSTQYNEQFF.

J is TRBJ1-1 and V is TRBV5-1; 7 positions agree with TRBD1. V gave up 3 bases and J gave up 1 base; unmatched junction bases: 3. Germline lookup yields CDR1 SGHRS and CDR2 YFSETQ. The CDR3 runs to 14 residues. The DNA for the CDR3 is TGCGCCAGCAGCTGGACAGGCTCGAACACTGAAGCTTTCTTT. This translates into CASSWTGSNTEAFF. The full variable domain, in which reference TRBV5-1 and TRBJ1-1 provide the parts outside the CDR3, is KAGVTQTPRYLIKTRGQQVTLSCSPISGHRSVSWYQQTPGQGLQFLFEYFSETQRNKGNFPGRFSGRQFSNSRSEMNVSTLELGDSALYLCASSWTGSNTEAFFGQGTRLTVV.

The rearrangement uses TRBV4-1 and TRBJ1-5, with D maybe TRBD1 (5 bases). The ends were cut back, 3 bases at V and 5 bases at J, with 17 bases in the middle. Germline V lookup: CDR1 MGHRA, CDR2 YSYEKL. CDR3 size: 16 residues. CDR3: CASSQWAGGSDQPQHF. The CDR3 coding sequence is TGCGCCAGCAGCCAGTGGGCGGGGGGATCGGATCAGCCCCAGCATTTT.

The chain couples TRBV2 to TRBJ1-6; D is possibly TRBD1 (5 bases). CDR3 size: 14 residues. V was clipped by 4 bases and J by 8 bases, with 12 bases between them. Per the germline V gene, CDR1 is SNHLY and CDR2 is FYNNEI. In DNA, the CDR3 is TGTGCCAGCAGTGTTCGGGGGGGTGATTCACCCCTCCACTTT. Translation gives CASSVRGGDSPLHF. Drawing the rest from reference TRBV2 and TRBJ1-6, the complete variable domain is EPEVTQTPSHQVTQMGQEVILRCVPISNHLYFYWYRQILGQKVEFLVSFYNNEISEKSEIFDDQFSVERPDGSNFTLKIRSTKLEDSAMYFCASSVRGGDSPLHFGNGTRLTVT.

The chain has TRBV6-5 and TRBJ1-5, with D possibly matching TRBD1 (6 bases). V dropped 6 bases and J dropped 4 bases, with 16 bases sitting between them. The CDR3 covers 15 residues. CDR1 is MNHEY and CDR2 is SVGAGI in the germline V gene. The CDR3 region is CASRATGLGNQPQHF. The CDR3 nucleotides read TGTGCCAGCAGGGCAACAGGGTTGGGGAATCAGCCCCAGCATTTT.

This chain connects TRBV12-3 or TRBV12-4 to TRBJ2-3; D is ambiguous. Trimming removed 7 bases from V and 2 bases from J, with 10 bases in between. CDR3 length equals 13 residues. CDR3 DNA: TGTGCCAGCAATAGACTGGCCACAGATACGCAGTATTTT. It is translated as CASNRLATDTQYF.

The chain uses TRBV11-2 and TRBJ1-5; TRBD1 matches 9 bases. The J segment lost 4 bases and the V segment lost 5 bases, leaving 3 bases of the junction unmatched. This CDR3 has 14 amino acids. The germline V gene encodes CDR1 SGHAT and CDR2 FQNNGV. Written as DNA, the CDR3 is TGTGCCAGCAGCCGACAGGGGGGAAATCAGCCCCAGCATTTT. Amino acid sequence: CASSRQGGNQPQHF.

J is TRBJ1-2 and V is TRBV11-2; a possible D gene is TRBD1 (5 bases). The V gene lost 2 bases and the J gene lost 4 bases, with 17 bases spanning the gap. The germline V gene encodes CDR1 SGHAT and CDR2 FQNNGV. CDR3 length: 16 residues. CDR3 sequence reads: CASSLTAGPIGYGYTF. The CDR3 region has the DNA TGTGCCAGCAGCTTAACAGCAGGGCCGATTGGCTATGGCTACACCTTC.

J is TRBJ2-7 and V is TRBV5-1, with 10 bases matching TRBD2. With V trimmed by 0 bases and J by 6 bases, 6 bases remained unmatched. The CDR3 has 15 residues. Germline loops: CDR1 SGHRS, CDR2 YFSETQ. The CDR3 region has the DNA TGCGCCAGCAGCTTGGAAGCGGGGGGGCCTCTCGAGCAGTACTTC. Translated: CASSLEAGGPLEQYF. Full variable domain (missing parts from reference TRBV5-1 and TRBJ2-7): KAGVTQTPRYLIKTRGQQVTLSCSPISGHRSVSWYQQTPGQGLQFLFEYFSETQRNKGNFPGRFSGRQFSNSRSEMNVSTLELGDSALYLCASSLEAGGPLEQYFGPGTRLTVT.

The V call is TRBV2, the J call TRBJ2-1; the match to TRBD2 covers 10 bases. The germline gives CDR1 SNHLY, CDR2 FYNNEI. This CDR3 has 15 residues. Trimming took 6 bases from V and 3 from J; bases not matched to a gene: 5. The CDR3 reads CASRLAGIIYNEQFF. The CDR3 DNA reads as TGTGCCAGCAGACTAGCGGGGATCATCTACAATGAGCAGTTCTTC.

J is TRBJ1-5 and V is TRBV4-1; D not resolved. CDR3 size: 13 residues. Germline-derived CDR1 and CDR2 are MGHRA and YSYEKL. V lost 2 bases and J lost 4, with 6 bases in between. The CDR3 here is CASSQFRNQPQHF. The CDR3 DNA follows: TGCGCCAGCAGCCAATTCCGGAATCAGCCCCAGCATTTT.

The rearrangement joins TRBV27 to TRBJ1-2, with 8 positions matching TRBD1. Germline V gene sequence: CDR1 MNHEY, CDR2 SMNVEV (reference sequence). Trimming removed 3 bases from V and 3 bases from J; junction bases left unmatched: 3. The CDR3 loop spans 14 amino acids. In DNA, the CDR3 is TGTGCCAGCAGTTTTGGACAGGGTTACTATGGCTACACCTTC. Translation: CASSFGQGYYGYTF.

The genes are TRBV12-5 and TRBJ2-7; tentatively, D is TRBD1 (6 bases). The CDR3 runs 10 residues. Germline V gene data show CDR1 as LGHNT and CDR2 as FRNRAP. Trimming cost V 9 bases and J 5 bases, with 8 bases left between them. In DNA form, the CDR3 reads TGTGCTAGCAGGGGCAACGAGCAGTACTTC. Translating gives CASRGNEQYF.